The clone carrying this T cell receptor beta chain has just a few counts. What it binds is unknown. Donors underwent one heparinised blood draw, about 110 mL on average. Purity of each sorted population was above 95%. J was trimmed by 0 bases and V by 2 bases; bases with no gene match: 2. The V gene's germline CDR1 is LGHNA and CDR2 YSLEER. This CDR3 has 15 residues. The authors reverse transcribed all of the isolated RNA, so sequencing captured expressed TCRB transcripts. Profiled with immunoSEQ multiplex PCR; TCRdb holds only in-frame clones, not every one. The sample includes 350,000 to 400,000 clones, roughly 12% of them seen just once. This specimen comes from a study of beta chain features in type 1 diabetes. The study's findings and limits: Across patients, naive, central memory and Treg TCRB repertoires exhibited apparently greater similarity than was observed across healthy donors. TCRB CDR3s from Type 1 diabetes patients were moderately but significantly shorter in all four CD4+ subsets. In these data, an HLA type influence on TCRB rearrangement remained unresolved.

V and J are TRBV4-3 and TRBJ2-7; 9 bases line up with TRBD2. This TCR was sampled from a woman younger than 35 with type 1 diabetes. The material sequenced was naive CD4+ T cells from blood. CDR3 protein: CASSQLAGDSYEQYF. CDR3 bases: TGCGCCAGCAGCCAATTAGCGGGGGACTCCTACGAGCAGTACTTC.